Below, 15 T cell receptor beta chains from the same sample are listed, as sequenced in a study of blood T cell repertoires in COVID-19. Using immunoSEQ multiplex PCR, the repertoire was profiled, and TCRdb retains in-frame clones only, with some absent. Altogether around 47,000 clones are present, 81% being singletons, with the ten largest covering 26%. What was sequenced was peripheral blood. Source of these receptors: a woman older than 75 with COVID-19, enrolled during active disease.

This clone was picked up a small number of times. The chain employs TRBV7-6 and TRBJ1-2, with TRBD1 matching 7 bases. This CDR3 has 15 residues. The V gene's germline CDR1 is SGHVS and CDR2 FNYEAQ. With 1 base clipped from V and 2 bases from J, the junction kept 4 bases outside the gene matches. CDR3 residues: CASSLETGSNYGYTF. For the CDR3, the DNA is TGTGCCAGCAGCTTAGAGACAGGGTCCAACTATGGCTACACCTTC.

The genes are TRBV19 and TRBJ2-7; 11 bases fit TRBD2. This CDR3 is 14 amino acids long. V trimming: 5 bases; J trimming: 4 bases; junction bases outside the gene matches: 4. The germline gives CDR1 LNHDA, CDR2 SQIVND (reference sequence). In nucleotides, the CDR3 is TGTGCCAGTAGTCCGGGACTAGCGGCTTACGAGCAGTACTTC. This sequence encodes CASSPGLAAYEQYF. The whole variable domain, remainder taken from reference TRBV19 and TRBJ2-7, is DGGITQSPKYLFRKEGQNVTLSCEQNLNHDAMYWYRQDPGQGLRLIYYSQIVNDFQKGDIAEGYSVSREKKESFPLTVTSAQKNPTAFYLCASSPGLAAYEQYFGPGTRLTVT.

The CDR3 DNA sequence: TGTGCCAGCAGCTTAGGGCTCTCCTCCTACGAGCAGTACTTC. Protein sequence: CASSLGLSSYEQYF. The chain couples TRBV7-2 to TRBJ2-7; D gene uncertain. This CDR3 has 14 amino acids. Trimming removed 1 base at V and 0 bases at J, with 7 bases between. Germline CDR1 SGHTA, CDR2 FQGNSA.

The count of this clone is one. The gene calls are TRBV5-1 and TRBJ2-7; 8 nucleotides match TRBD2. In germline, CDR1 is SGHRS, CDR2 YFSETQ. The J segment lost 3 bases and the V segment lost 1 base, leaving 3 bases of the junction unmatched. The CDR3 consists of 14 residues. The CDR3 protein is CASSLNSGSYEQYF. The CDR3 bases are TGCGCCAGCAGCTTGAACAGCGGGAGCTACGAGCAGTACTTC.

This sequence joins TRBV27 and TRBJ2-7, with D possibly TRBD2 on 5 matching bases. Germline V gene lookup returns CDR1 MNHEY and CDR2 SMNVEV (reference sequence). Trimming stripped 7 bases from V and 3 bases from J, with 19 bases between. This CDR3 is 15 amino acids long. This chain's CDR3 is CASMPISDSGYEQYF. The DNA of the CDR3 is TGTGCCAGCATGCCCATTAGCGACTCAGGCTACGAGCAGTACTTC.

CDR3: CASSTGTGGGQETQYF. The CDR3 DNA sequence: TGTGCCAGCAGTACAGGGACAGGGGGTGGCCAAGAGACCCAGTACTTC. The V and J genes are TRBV5-8 and TRBJ2-5; TRBD1 agrees at 11 bases. The length of the CDR3 is 16 residues. The germline V gene has CDR1 SGHTS and CDR2 YDEGEE. V lost 5 bases, J lost 1 base, and 7 bases stayed unmatched.

This sequence joins TRBV5-1 and TRBJ2-1, with D possibly matching TRBD2 (5 bases). CDR3 length: 13 residues. The V gene's germline CDR1 is SGHRS and CDR2 YFSETQ. V gave up 3 bases and J gave up 8 bases, with 12 bases separating them. The CDR3 loop is CASSYTRVDEQFF. The CDR3 DNA reads TGCGCCAGCAGCTATACGAGGGTTGATGAGCAGTTCTTC.

This chain connects TRBV30 to TRBJ1-2; D is ambiguous. The length of the CDR3 is 12 residues. The V gene lost 2 bases and the J gene lost 2 bases, with 6 bases spanning the gap. CDR1 and CDR2 from the germline V gene are GTSNPN and SVGIG (reference sequence). The CDR3 loop reads CAWSFLNYGYTF. CDR3 nucleotides: TGTGCCTGGAGTTTTCTAAACTATGGCTACACCTTC.

The V gene is TRBV20-1, the J gene TRBJ2-1, with 7 bases identical to TRBD2. Looked up from germline, CDR1 is DFQATT and CDR2 is SNEGSKA (reference sequence). V lost 3 bases, J lost 8 bases, and 13 bases stayed unmatched. CDR3 length equals 15 residues. CDR3 amino acids: CSASGGLGGFDEQFF. Written as DNA, the CDR3 is TGCAGTGCTAGTGGGGGTTTGGGAGGGTTCGATGAGCAGTTCTTC.

The chain couples TRBV30 to TRBJ1-2, with 7 bases aligning to TRBD1. The CDR3 sequence is 13 residues long. The germline CDR1 and CDR2 sequences are GTSNPN and SVGIG (reference sequence). Trimming at V came to 3 bases and at J to 2 bases, leaving 3 bases not matched to a gene. The CDR3 region is CAWSLTGNYGYTF. DNA of the CDR3: TGTGCCTGGAGCTTGACAGGGAACTATGGCTACACCTTC.

The rearrangement links TRBV27 to TRBJ1-1; perhaps TRBD1 as D (6 bases). CDR3 size: 13 residues. CDR1 is MNHEY and CDR2 is SMNVEV in the germline V gene (reference sequence). Deletions cut 5 bases from V and 5 bases from J, with 12 bases between. The DNA of the CDR3 is TGTGCCAGCAGTGGGGGGGGCCGGACTGAAGCTTTCTTT. Translated: CASSGGGRTEAFF.

This clone came up a few times. The chain combines TRBV9 with TRBJ1-1; TRBD1 matches at 8 bases. The V and J ends lost 3 bases and 3 bases, in that order; junction bases with no gene match: 7. Germline V lookup: CDR1 SGDLS, CDR2 YYNGEE. The CDR3 runs 15 residues. CDR3 protein: CASSGSGGLYTEAFF. In DNA form, the CDR3 reads TGTGCCAGCAGCGGATCAGGGGGCCTTTACACTGAAGCTTTCTTT.

The chain carries TRBV28 and TRBJ2-7; weak D call: TRBD2 (6 bases). V was trimmed by 11 bases and J by 3 bases, leaving 17 bases between them. The germline V gene encodes CDR1 MDHEN and CDR2 SYDVKM. CDR3 size: 13 residues. The CDR3 DNA reads TGTGCCCACAGCGGGCAGCTAATCTACGAGCAGTACTTC. It specifies CAHSGQLIYEQYF. The complete variable domain, with remaining parts taken from reference TRBV28 and TRBJ2-7, reads DVKVTQSSRYLVKRTGEKVFLECVQDMDHENMFWYRQDPGLGLRLIYFSYDVKMKEKGDIPEGYSVSREKKERFSLILESASTNQTSMYLCAHSGQLIYEQYFGPGTRLTVT.

V usage is TRBV6-5 and J usage is TRBJ1-5; 8 positions match TRBD1. The CDR3 totals 15 residues. In germline, CDR1 is MNHEY, CDR2 SVGAGI. Trimming cost V 6 bases and J 2 bases; bases outside gene matches: 6. The CDR3 DNA sequence: TGTGCCAGCAGCCAAGGACAGGGTGGCAATCAGCCCCAGCATTTT. It codes for CASSQGQGGNQPQHF.

This clone was picked up one time. The chain couples TRBV12-5 to TRBJ2-1; 9 bases map to TRBD1. Unmatched junction bases numbered 5, after V lost 2 bases and J lost 6 bases. The germline V gene has CDR1 LGHNT and CDR2 FRNRAP. The CDR3 spans 15 residues. CDR3 amino acids: CASGLPGQGSNEQFF. In nucleotides, the CDR3 is TGTGCTAGTGGTTTGCCAGGACAGGGGAGCAATGAGCAGTTCTTC.